This T cell receptor beta chain was documented in a study of identifying expanded T cells in peripheral blood. Study outcomes and limitations: Two-week clone count variance significantly increased as total template count grew. Roughly 1.2 clones differed between technical replicates, versus approximately 17 and 20 over time.

Worth noting for this clone: Its cognate antigen is unknown.

During the collection period, no donor immune events like infections were recorded. The CDR3 is 16 amino acids. The V and J ends lost 5 bases and 4 bases respectively, with 21 bases between them. Per germline, CDR1 MNHEY and CDR2 SMNVEV (reference sequence). The assay was immunoSEQ multiplex PCR, and TCRdb's table has in-frame clones only and misses some. The sample lists 130,000 or so clones; over 65% were seen once. The sequencing sample was made of blood. The rearrangement joins TRBV27 to TRBJ2-7; D could derive from TRBD1 or TRBD2 (7 bases each). The clonotype was recovered from a person aged 18 to 75 in good health. The CDR3 region is CASSRQQGSGVYEQYF. The CDR3 DNA follows: TGTGCCAGCAGTCGACAACAGGGGAGCGGGGTGTACGAGCAGTACTTC.